Given below is one TCR beta chain in context. These data belong to a study of blood T cell repertoires in COVID-19. Study summary: There were acute and convalescent COVID-19 samples, and they came from the United States, Italy and Spain.

Original handling: Counts of nucleated cells, estimated from reference gene primer amplification, were obtained. Measured with immunoSEQ multiplex PCR; TCRdb has only the in-frame clones, and not every one. V and J calls and clone size are given by that table; D and trimming were obtained from the DNA. Here the sample spans some 100,000 clones, about 89% being singletons. The CDR3 consists of 15 residues. CDR1 and CDR2 from the germline V gene are SGHRS and YFSETQ. The V and J ends lost 2 bases and 3 bases, in that order; junction bases with no gene match: 2. The sample was peripheral blood. The chain links TRBV5-1 to TRBJ1-6; 7 bases match TRBD1. The TCR was taken from a man aged 45-65 years with acute or convalescent COVID-19. CDR3: CASSLGTDYNSPLHF. The CDR3 DNA reads TGCGCCAGCAGCTTAGGGACAGACTATAATTCACCCCTCCACTTT.